The 18 T cell receptor beta chains in this list originate from one sample, sequenced in a study of glioma-infiltrating T cells. The iRepertoire nested amplicon-rescue multiplex PCR amplified TCR alpha and beta CDR3s from RNA. TCRdb reprocessed the multiplex PCR reads with MiXCR, giving one entry per CDR3 protein. The data show 150,000 to 200,000 distinct CDR3 sequences, approximately 30% seen once. Sequencing was carried out using glioma tissue, nonneoplastic brain tissue, or PBMCs (not recorded which). These receptors were obtained from a human donor with low-grade glioma or glioblastoma, undergoing nonglioma brain surgery, or in good health (not recorded which).

The rearrangement links TRBV6-2 or TRBV6-3 to TRBJ1-1; D not resolved. With 6 bases removed from V and 4 bases from J, the gap between germline ends came to 15 bases. CDR1 is MNHEY and CDR2 is SVGEGT in the germline V gene. The CDR3 covers 14 residues. DNA of the CDR3: TGTGCCAGCAGCCTCGCCCACTTGTCCACTGAAGCTTTCTTT. It is translated as CASSLAHLSTEAFF.

This clonotype was counted ten times or more. The chain links TRBV7-9 to TRBJ2-1; TRBD2 aligns across 9 bases. The V and J ends lost 4 bases and 7 bases, in that order; junction bases with no gene match: 5. Germline CDR1 reads SEHNR; CDR2 reads FQNEAQ (reference sequence). The CDR3 consists of 14 residues. In DNA, the CDR3 is TGTGCCAGCAGCTCGGCGGGAGGGCCGAATGAGCAGTTCTTC. It yields the protein CASSSAGGPNEQFF.

In its sample, this clonotype was seen many times. This chain joins TRBV20-1 and TRBJ1-1, with 8 bases identical to TRBD1. The CDR3 runs to 16 residues. CDR1 is DFQATT, CDR2 SNEGSKA, per germline (reference sequence). J gave up 4 bases and V 1 base, and 11 bases lay outside the gene matches. The DNA for the CDR3 is TGCAGTGCTAGAGTTAACAGGGGGATTTCTTCCACTGAAGCTTTCTTT. Residues: CSARVNRGISSTEAFF.

In DNA, the CDR3 is TGTGCCAGCAGCGTGGACGGCGCCTACTCCTACGAGCAGTACTTC. This gives the protein CASSVDGAYSYEQYF. This chain connects TRBV9 to TRBJ2-7; D is uncertain. The CDR3 totals 15 residues. The V gene lost 2 bases and the J gene lost 0 bases, with 12 bases spanning the gap. Germline CDR1 SGDLS, CDR2 YYNGEE.

The sample holds many counts of this clonotype. The chain has TRBV19 and TRBJ2-7; D ambiguous. Trimming pared 3 bases from V and 5 bases from J, leaving 14 bases between. This CDR3 region has 14 residues. Germline V gene data show CDR1 as LNHDA and CDR2 as SQIVND (reference sequence). The CDR3 sequence is CASSMRTPAHEQYF. CDR3 in DNA: TGTGCCAGTAGTATGAGGACCCCTGCGCACGAGCAGTACTTC. Full variable domain (rest looked up from reference TRBV19 and TRBJ2-7): DGGITQSPKYLFRKEGQNVTLSCEQNLNHDAMYWYRQDPGQGLRLIYYSQIVNDFQKGDIAEGYSVSREKKESFPLTVTSAQKNPTAFYLCASSMRTPAHEQYFGPGTRLTVT.

The rearrangement joins TRBV4-2 to TRBJ2-2; D is unclear. This CDR3 region has 13 residues. CDR1 is LGHNA and CDR2 is YNFKEQ in the germline V gene. V gave up 8 bases and J gave up 2 bases, with 9 bases separating them. The DNA of the CDR3 is TGTGCCAGCCACCAGCTAAACACCGGGGAGCTGTTTTTT. It codes for CASHQLNTGELFF.

The gene calls are TRBV24-1 and TRBJ2-7; the match to TRBD1 covers 7 bases. The CDR3 has 16 amino acids. V gave up 2 bases and J gave up 3 bases; unmatched junction bases: 9. Germline lookup yields CDR1 KGHDR and CDR2 SFDVKD. The CDR3 DNA follows: TGTGCCACCAGTGATTCCCAAGACAGGGAGATCTACGAGCAGTACTTC. Encoded protein: CATSDSQDREIYEQYF.

This chain joins TRBV29-1 and TRBJ2-1; D unclear. V gave up 1 base and J gave up 2 bases, with 9 bases separating them. The CDR3 totals 14 residues. The germline gives CDR1 SQVTM, CDR2 ANQGSEA. The CDR3 loop is CSVEGWRAYNEQFF. CDR3 nucleotides: TGCAGCGTTGAAGGATGGCGCGCCTACAATGAGCAGTTCTTC.

This clonotype was seen at least ten times. The chain uses TRBV7-2 and TRBJ2-7, with no clear D. Germline CDR1 is SGHTA and CDR2 is FQGNSA. The CDR3 consists of 15 residues. Deletions cut 1 base from V and 4 bases from J, with 14 bases between. The CDR3 sequence is CASSLGGRASYEQYF. The CDR3 DNA sequence: TGTGCCAGCAGCTTAGGGGGTAGAGCCTCTTACGAGCAGTACTTC. Using reference TRBV7-2 and TRBJ2-7 for the parts outside the CDR3, the full variable domain is GAGVSQSPSNKVTEKGKDVELRCDPISGHTALYWYRQSLGQGLEFLIYFQGNSAPDKSGLPSDRFSAERTGGSVSTLTIQRTQQEDSAVYLCASSLGGRASYEQYFGPGTRLTVT.

The chain recombines TRBV19 with TRBJ2-7; TRBD1 is a possible D gene (5 bases). V gave up 4 bases and J gave up 7 bases, with 11 bases separating them. CDR3 length: 12 amino acids. CDR1 LNHDA and CDR2 SQIVND come from the germline V gene (reference sequence). In DNA form, the CDR3 reads TGTGCCAGTAGTAGCCCAGGGCAAGAGCAGTACTTC. This sequence encodes CASSSPGQEQYF.

This clonotype was observed many times. The rearrangement links TRBV6-2 or TRBV6-3 to TRBJ2-2, with TRBD2 matching 8 bases. With 6 bases clipped from V and 6 bases from J, the junction kept 3 bases outside the gene matches. The V gene's germline CDR1 is MNHEY and CDR2 SVGEGT. This CDR3 region has 13 residues. The CDR3 sequence is CASRGTRPGELFF. DNA of the CDR3: TGTGCCAGCAGGGGGACTAGGCCCGGGGAGCTGTTTTTT.

This clonotype was detected once. A much larger clone differs from this one at a single base, so this may be a read error. The chain carries TRBV2 and TRBJ2-3; the match to TRBD1 covers 9 bases. The germline V gene encodes CDR1 SNHLY and CDR2 FYNNEI. CDR3 length: 15 residues. CDR3: CASSYDRGSTDTEYF. CDR3 DNA: TGTGCCAGCAGTTACGACAGGGGGAGCACAGATACGGAGTATTTT.

This clonotype was observed a handful of times. The chain recombines TRBV3-1 with TRBJ2-7; D gene uncertain. The V end lost 2 bases, the J end lost 3 bases, and 11 bases lay between the germline ends. The CDR3 length is 14 residues. Germline CDR1 reads LGHDT; CDR2 reads YNNKEL (reference sequence). Here the CDR3 reads CASSQKKNDYEQYF. The DNA for the CDR3 is TGTGCCAGCAGCCAAAAGAAAAACGACTACGAGCAGTACTTC.

This chain joins TRBV5-4 and TRBJ2-3; D might be TRBD2 (6 bases). Trimming removed 0 bases at V and 1 base at J, with 15 bases between. CDR3 length: 17 residues. CDR1 and CDR2 from the germline V gene are SGHNT and YYREEE (reference sequence). DNA for the CDR3: TGTGCCAGCAGCTTGGGGGCTTGGGGGGACGGCACAGATACGCAGTATTTT. This translates into CASSLGAWGDGTDTQYF.

This clonotype occurred a few times. The rearrangement uses TRBV29-1 and TRBJ2-7; 8 bases line up with TRBD1. The length of the CDR3 is 12 residues. Looked up from germline, CDR1 is SQVTM and CDR2 is ANQGSEA. The V segment lost 5 bases and the J segment 3 bases; nucleotides outside the gene matches: 3. In DNA, the CDR3 is TGCAGCGTTCCGGGACAGGACTACGAGCAGTACTTC. Translation: CSVPGQDYEQYF.

With regard to this clonotype: A much larger clone sits a single nucleotide away, making a read error possible. This rearrangement joins TRBV3-1 to TRBJ1-1; TRBD1 might be the D (6 bases). Germline V gene sequence: CDR1 LGHDT, CDR2 YNNKEL (reference sequence). The CDR3 consists of 14 residues. The CDR3, as DNA: TGTGCCAGCATCCAAGAACGGGGGGCCACTGAAGCTTTCTTT. This translates into CASIQERGATEAFF.

This clonotype has ten or more counts. The gene calls are TRBV7-9 and TRBJ2-1; D might be TRBD2 (5 bases). Between the trimmed V and J ends, which lost 4 bases and 0 bases, there was a span of 13 bases. Germline V gene lookup returns CDR1 SEHNR and CDR2 FQNEAQ (reference sequence). This CDR3 has 16 amino acids. This chain's CDR3 is CASSSDRRSSYNEQFF. In nucleotides, the CDR3 is TGTGCCAGCAGCTCCGATAGGAGGAGCTCCTACAATGAGCAGTTCTTC. Full variable domain (outside the CDR3, taken from reference TRBV7-9 and TRBJ2-1): DTGVSQNPRHKITKRGQNVTFRCDPISEHNRLYWYRQTLGQGPEFLTYFQNEAQLEKSRLLSDRFSAERPKGSFSTLEIQRTEQGDSAMYLCASSSDRRSSYNEQFFGPGTRLTVL.

This clonotype turned up a few times. The V and J genes are TRBV7-9 and TRBJ2-6; 7 bases are shared with TRBD1. Germline assignment: CDR1 SEHNR and CDR2 FQNEAQ (reference sequence). The CDR3 consists of 18 residues. The V segment lost 8 bases and the J segment 0 bases; nucleotides outside the gene matches: 13. The DNA of the CDR3 is TGTGCCAGCCACCGTCAGACAGGGCGACTCTCTGGGGCCAACGTCCTGACTTTC. The encoded protein is CASHRQTGRLSGANVLTF.